The 13 T cell receptor beta chains below come from one sample, sequenced in a study of post-analysis software for immune sequencing data. Study findings and constraints: Patients used five TRBV segments, including TRBV5-6, TRBV5-1 and TRBV20-1, more often than controls.

These receptors have no known antigen. cDNA libraries of TCR beta carried unique molecular identifiers. TCRdb re-analysed the PCR reads in MiXCR, keeping a single row per CDR3 protein. Of hundreds of thousands of distinct CDR3 sequences in the sample, about 40% were seen once. What was sequenced was blood. Every receptor here comes from a girl between 5 and 17 years old with multiple sclerosis.

The chain combines TRBV12-3 or TRBV12-4 with TRBJ2-3; no reliable D call. The V gene lost 6 bases and the J gene lost 4 bases, with 17 bases spanning the gap. CDR3 length equals 15 residues. The CDR3 coding sequence is TGTGCCAGCAGCCCCCGGGCAAAATACGCAGATACGCAGTATTTT. It specifies CASSPRAKYADTQYF.

This clonotype occurred a few times. The rearrangement joins TRBV5-1 to TRBJ1-1; D perhaps matches TRBD1 (5 bases). The V gene's germline CDR1 is SGHRS and CDR2 YFSETQ. This CDR3 comprises 14 residues. V dropped 0 bases and J dropped 7 bases, with 13 bases sitting between them. The CDR3 DNA reads TGCGCCAGCAGCTTGGCTCAGGGTTTCCTTGAAGCTTTCTTT. The encoded protein is CASSLAQGFLEAFF.

This clonotype has more than one count but fewer than ten. V gene TRBV18 combines with J gene TRBJ2-4, with D hard to call. Germline CDR1 and CDR2: KGHSH and LQKENI. The CDR3 has 14 residues. V gave up 3 bases and J gave up 0 bases, with 6 bases separating them. The CDR3 spells CASSPTIAKNIQYF. CDR3 sequence (DNA): TGTGCCAGCTCACCGACGATAGCCAAAAACATTCAGTACTTC. Full variable domain (outside the CDR3, taken from reference TRBV18 and TRBJ2-4): NAGVMQNPRHLVRRRGQEARLRCSPMKGHSHVYWYRQLPEEGLKFMVYLQKENIIDESGMPKERFSAEFPKEGPSILRIQQVVRGDSAAYFCASSPTIAKNIQYFGAGTRLSVL.

CDR3 sequence: CASSSGLKNNEQFF. CDR3 nucleotides: TGTGCCAGCAGCTCCGGACTAAAGAACAATGAGCAGTTCTTC. The V gene is TRBV7-2, the J gene TRBJ2-1; possibly TRBD2 for D (6 bases). The V end lost 4 bases, the J end lost 5 bases, and 12 bases lay between the germline ends. The CDR3 consists of 14 residues. Per germline, CDR1 SGHTA and CDR2 FQGNSA.

The rearrangement links TRBV20-1 to TRBJ2-3; no reliable D call. Germline values: CDR1 DFQATT, CDR2 SNEGSKA (reference sequence). This CDR3 is 13 amino acids long. Between the trimmed V and J ends, which lost 6 bases and 5 bases, there was a span of 15 bases. Here the CDR3 reads CSAAWVAEDTQYF. DNA of the CDR3: TGCAGTGCCGCTTGGGTAGCAGAAGATACGCAGTATTTT.

With regard to this clonotype: A much more abundant neighbour one base away suggests this may be a read error. V usage is TRBV20-1 and J usage is TRBJ1-5; D unresolved. Germline CDR1 is DFQATT and CDR2 is SNEGSKA (reference sequence). Trimming removed 5 bases at V and 3 bases at J, with 11 bases between. The CDR3 loop spans 13 amino acids. The CDR3 loop reads CSAGPGNNQPQHF. DNA for the CDR3: TGCAGTGCTGGTCCGGGGAACAATCAGCCCCAGCATTTT.

The gene calls are TRBV29-1 and TRBJ1-2; D call uncertain. Looked up from germline, CDR1 is SQVTM and CDR2 is ANQGSEA. CDR3 size: 13 residues. The germline V and J ends were trimmed by 7 bases and 3 bases, with 15 bases remaining between them. The CDR3 here is CSARQRDYYGYTF. In nucleotides, the CDR3 is TGCAGCGCCCGTCAAAGAGACTACTATGGCTACACCTTC.

CDR3 protein: CSDSGTYTEFF. CDR3 nucleotides: TGCAGTGATTCCGGTACTTATACGGAGTTCTTC. The chain is built from TRBV20-1 and TRBJ2-1; D not certain. CDR1 and CDR2 from the germline V gene are DFQATT and SNEGSKA (reference sequence). Trimming removed 7 bases from V and 14 bases from J, with 18 bases in between. CDR3 length equals 11 residues.

V and J are TRBV2 and TRBJ2-5; D is possibly TRBD1 (5 bases). Trimming stripped 3 bases from V and 1 base from J, with 12 bases between. Per germline, CDR1 SNHLY and CDR2 FYNNEI. The CDR3 length is 15 residues. CDR3 DNA sequence: TGTGCCAGCAGTGACGGACAAGTGGGCCAAGAGACCCAGTACTTC. It yields the protein CASSDGQVGQETQYF.

In the case of this clonotype: At one boundary the junction diverges from the germline segment, which might be a read error. The chain carries TRBV7-7 and TRBJ2-1; D remains ambiguous. The CDR3 has 14 amino acids. The germline V gene has CDR1 SSHAT and CDR2 FNYEAQ (reference sequence). The CDR3 reads CASSPSARATEQFF. The CDR3 DNA sequence: TGTGCTAGCAGCCCCTCTGCCCGGGCGACTGAGCAGTTCTTC.

The gene calls are TRBV12-3 or TRBV12-4 and TRBJ2-4; perhaps D is TRBD1 or TRBD2 (7 bases each). The CDR3 has 12 residues. The V and J ends lost 5 bases and 13 bases respectively, with 15 bases between them. CDR3 sequence reads: CASSQGGKEQYF. In DNA, the CDR3 is TGTGCCAGCAGTCAGGGGGGGAAGGAGCAGTACTTC.

This clonotype was detected a few times. This chain connects TRBV12-3 or TRBV12-4 to TRBJ1-1; D unclear. This CDR3 is built from 13 residues. V lost 3 bases, J lost 1 base, and 6 bases lay in between. CDR3 sequence reads: CASSLAENTEAFF. The CDR3 region has the DNA TGTGCCAGCAGTTTGGCGGAGAACACTGAAGCTTTCTTT.

CDR3 DNA sequence: TGTGCCACCAGTGACCCCGGGGGACCCACAGATACGCAGTATTTT. It yields the protein CATSDPGGPTDTQYF. The chain recombines TRBV24-1 with TRBJ2-3; D possibly corresponds to TRBD2 (6 bases). The length of the CDR3 is 15 residues. Germline CDR1 and CDR2: KGHDR and SFDVKD. Trimming cost V 4 bases and J 2 bases, with 12 bases left between them.